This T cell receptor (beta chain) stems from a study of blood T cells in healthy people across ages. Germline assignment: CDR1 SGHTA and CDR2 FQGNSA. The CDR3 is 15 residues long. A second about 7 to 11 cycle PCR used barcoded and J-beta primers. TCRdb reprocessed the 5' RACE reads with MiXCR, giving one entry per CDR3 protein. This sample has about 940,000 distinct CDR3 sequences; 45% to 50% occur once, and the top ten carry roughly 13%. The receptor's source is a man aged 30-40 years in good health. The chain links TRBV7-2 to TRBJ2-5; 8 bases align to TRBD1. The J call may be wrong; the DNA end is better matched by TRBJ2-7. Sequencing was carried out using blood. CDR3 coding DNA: TGTGCCAGCAGCTTAGCTGCGGACAGGGCCTACGAGCAGTACTTC. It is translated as CASSLAADRAYEQYF.